Following are 28 T cell receptor beta chains from one sample sequenced in a study of blood T cell repertoires in COVID-19. Assay: immunoSEQ multiplex PCR; the TCRdb copy retains only in-frame clones and omits some. The repertoire has around 99,000 clones, roughly 90% of them found once; the top ten carry approximately 4.9%. What was sequenced was peripheral blood. These receptors were collected from a man aged 40-50 years with active or convalescent COVID-19.

The chain is built from TRBV7-9 and TRBJ1-6; 8 bases fit TRBD1. The V gene's germline CDR1 is SEHNR and CDR2 FQNEAQ (reference sequence). The CDR3 covers 16 residues. The junction had 13 bases not matched to a gene; V was cut back by 5 bases and J by 10 bases. CDR3 amino acids: CASSARDRGRSSPLHF. CDR3 in DNA: TGTGCCAGCAGCGCGCGCGACAGGGGAAGGAGCTCACCCCTCCACTTT.

The V call is TRBV30, the J call TRBJ2-1, with a tentative D call TRBD2 (6 bases). Germline V gives CDR1 GTSNPN, CDR2 SVGIG (reference sequence). V was pared by 5 bases and J by 8 bases, with 13 bases between. The CDR3 contains 12 residues. CDR3 DNA: TGTGCCTGGGGCCAGAGGGAGGATGAGCAGTTCTTC. Translating it yields CAWGQREDEQFF.

V and J are TRBV28 and TRBJ2-1; possible D gene TRBD2, 6 bases. The CDR3 is 14 amino acids. Trimming took 7 bases from V and 2 from J, leaving 12 bases between them. Looked up from germline, CDR1 is MDHEN and CDR2 is SYDVKM. The CDR3 DNA reads TGTGCCAGCATGCCTTGGACTACCTACAATGAGCAGTTCTTC. It specifies CASMPWTTYNEQFF.

The chain links TRBV2 to TRBJ1-1; the D is unclear. V was trimmed by 2 bases and J by 1 base, leaving 11 bases between them. Germline values: CDR1 SNHLY, CDR2 FYNNEI. There are 15 residues in the CDR3. The CDR3 DNA is TGTGCCAGCAGTGAAAGGAGCTTCGGGAACACTGAAGCTTTCTTT. This translates into CASSERSFGNTEAFF.

V and J are TRBV7-2 and TRBJ2-2; D is possibly TRBD1 (5 bases). Trimming removed 4 bases from V and 4 bases from J, with 16 bases in between. The CDR3 is made up of 16 amino acids. Germline CDR1 SGHTA, CDR2 FQGNSA. Here the CDR3 reads CASSSQKGVITGELFF. CDR3 bases: TGTGCCAGCAGCTCACAAAAAGGGGTGATCACCGGGGAGCTGTTTTTT.

This chain uses TRBV5-5 with TRBJ2-7, with 12 bases matching TRBD1. The CDR3 runs to 16 residues. The trim removed 4 bases at V and 7 bases at J, leaving 12 bases unmatched. CDR1 and CDR2 from the germline V gene are SGHKS and YYEKEE (reference sequence). CDR3 DNA sequence: TGTGCCAGCAGCCCCGCTTGGGACAGGGGGCTTGGGGAGCAGTACTTC. Its protein product is CASSPAWDRGLGEQYF.

The rearrangement joins TRBV10-3 to TRBJ1-1; tentatively, D is TRBD1 (6 bases). Trimming shortened V by 8 bases and J by 5 bases, and 21 bases separated the two germline ends. Germline V gene lookup returns CDR1 ENHRY and CDR2 SYGVKD. The CDR3 length is 15 residues. The DNA of the CDR3 is TGTGCCATCGGGGATACCGGGACCCAGGGGACTGAAGCTTTCTTT. It specifies CAIGDTGTQGTEAFF.

The genes are TRBV28 and TRBJ1-1; 10 bases fit TRBD1. Germline CDR1 reads MDHEN; CDR2 reads SYDVKM. CDR3 length: 15 amino acids. V trimming: 4 bases; J trimming: 4 bases; junction bases outside the gene matches: 6. The CDR3 DNA reads TGTGCCAGCAGTTCCGGGACAGGGGACGGCACTGAAGCTTTCTTT. This translates into CASSSGTGDGTEAFF.

This CDR3 reads CASISSVAGNTEAFF. The CDR3 nucleotides are TGTGCCAGTATCTCTTCGGTGGCGGGGAACACTGAAGCTTTCTTT. The chain has TRBV19 and TRBJ1-1, with unresolved D. Between the trimmed V and J ends, which lost 7 bases and 1 base, there was a span of 16 bases. The CDR3 is made up of 15 amino acids. Germline assignment: CDR1 LNHDA and CDR2 SQIVND (reference sequence). Based on the CDR3 plus reference TRBV19 and TRBJ1-1, the full variable domain is DGGITQSPKYLFRKEGQNVTLSCEQNLNHDAMYWYRQDPGQGLRLIYYSQIVNDFQKGDIAEGYSVSREKKESFPLTVTSAQKNPTAFYLCASISSVAGNTEAFFGQGTRLTVV.

The V gene is TRBV24-1, the J gene TRBJ2-7; weak D call: TRBD1 (6 bases). The V end lost 2 bases, the J end lost 2 bases, and 18 bases lay between the germline ends. The CDR3 extends over 17 amino acids. The germline V gene encodes CDR1 KGHDR and CDR2 SFDVKD. The CDR3 region is CATSDSCDRTITYEQYF. The CDR3 bases are TGTGCCACCAGTGATTCATGCGACAGGACGATTACCTACGAGCAGTACTTC.

V gene TRBV9 combines with J gene TRBJ1-6, with a weak D call TRBD1 (5 bases). Germline values: CDR1 SGDLS, CDR2 YYNGEE. V was trimmed by 6 bases and J by 9 bases, leaving 13 bases between them. The CDR3 has 13 residues. The CDR3, as DNA: TGTGCCAGCACCACGCCGGGGGTTTCACCCCTCCACTTT. It specifies CASTTPGVSPLHF.

The V call is TRBV19, the J call TRBJ2-1; 7 positions match TRBD1. Germline CDR1 LNHDA, CDR2 SQIVND (reference sequence). CDR3 length: 14 residues. Unmatched junction bases numbered 3, after V lost 3 bases and J lost 4 bases. The CDR3 DNA is TGTGCCAGTAGTATCGGACAGGTTTACAATGAGCAGTTCTTC. It specifies CASSIGQVYNEQFF. The full variable domain, its missing parts supplied by reference TRBV19 and TRBJ2-1, is DGGITQSPKYLFRKEGQNVTLSCEQNLNHDAMYWYRQDPGQGLRLIYYSQIVNDFQKGDIAEGYSVSREKKESFPLTVTSAQKNPTAFYLCASSIGQVYNEQFFGPGTRLTVL.

The chain joins TRBV6-5 to TRBJ2-7, with TRBD2 identical over 8 bases. With V trimmed by 6 bases and J by 3 bases, 4 bases remained unmatched. There are 13 residues in the CDR3. Germline V gives CDR1 MNHEY, CDR2 SVGAGI. Here the CDR3 reads CASRRSGSYEQYF. The CDR3 DNA is TGTGCCAGCAGGAGGAGCGGGAGCTACGAGCAGTACTTC.

The chain is built from TRBV4-2 and TRBJ1-2; 10 nucleotides align to TRBD1. This CDR3 is built from 16 residues. Germline V CDR1 and CDR2: LGHNA, YNFKEQ. Trimming removed 1 base from V and 6 bases from J; junction bases left unmatched: 8. The CDR3 spells CASSQGGTGAMDGYTF. The DNA of the CDR3 is TGTGCCAGCAGCCAAGGGGGGACAGGGGCTATGGATGGCTACACCTTC.

The chain links TRBV30 to TRBJ1-2; perhaps TRBD1 as D (6 bases). The V and J ends lost 0 bases and 8 bases respectively, with 13 bases between them. The V gene's germline CDR1 is GTSNPN and CDR2 SVGIG (reference sequence). This CDR3 is built from 13 residues. The CDR3 sequence is CAWSVGDTGGYTF. DNA for the CDR3: TGTGCCTGGAGTGTAGGGGACACGGGGGGCTACACCTTC.

V usage is TRBV7-3 and J usage is TRBJ2-2; 9 nucleotides align to TRBD1. This CDR3 spans 17 amino acids. Per the germline V gene, CDR1 is SGHTA and CDR2 is FQGTGA. Trimming removed 5 bases from V and 4 bases from J; junction bases left unmatched: 11. In DNA form, the CDR3 reads TGTGCCAGCAGCCGAGCGATTGGGACAGGGTTCACCGGGGAGCTGTTTTTT. Translating gives CASSRAIGTGFTGELFF.

In nucleotides, the CDR3 is TGTGCTAGTGGTGCGACAGGGGAAAAACTGTTTTTT. This sequence encodes CASGATGEKLFF. The chain has TRBV15 and TRBJ1-4; the match to TRBD1 covers 7 bases. Germline loops: CDR1 LNHNV, CDR2 YYDKDF (reference sequence). The CDR3 covers 12 residues. Full variable domain (outside the CDR3, taken from reference TRBV15 and TRBJ1-4): DAMVIQNPRYQVTQFGKPVTLSCSQTLNHNVMYWYQQKSSQAPKLLFHYYDKDFNNEADTPDNFQSRRPNTSFCFLDIRSPGLGDTAMYLCASGATGEKLFFGSGTQLSVL.

The V and J genes are TRBV10-3 and TRBJ1-6; a possible D gene is TRBD1 (5 bases). This CDR3 is built from 18 residues. CDR1 is ENHRY and CDR2 is SYGVKD in the germline V gene. V shed 0 bases and J shed 9 bases, with 21 bases lying between them. The CDR3 is CAISESMDTPSTSSPLHF. Here the CDR3 DNA reads TGTGCCATCAGTGAGTCCATGGACACCCCTTCGACAAGTTCACCCCTCCACTTT.

This rearrangement joins TRBV5-6 to TRBJ2-7, with 7 bases aligning to TRBD2. The CDR3 extends over 15 amino acids. Losses at the gene ends were 0 bases for V and 5 bases for J; bases not matched to a gene: 8. Germline V CDR1 and CDR2: SGHDT, YYEEEE. The CDR3: CASSLAGRTPHEQYF. CDR3 sequence (DNA): TGTGCCAGCAGCTTGGCCGGGAGGACCCCCCACGAGCAGTACTTC.

The rearrangement links TRBV20-1 to TRBJ1-2; possibly TRBD1 for D (6 bases). The V end was cut by 5 bases, the J end by 7 bases, with 11 bases between. CDR1 and CDR2 (germline): DFQATT, SNEGSKA (reference sequence). The length of the CDR3 is 11 residues. CDR3 DNA sequence: TGCAGTGCTTCTCCAGGGGCTGGCTACACCTTC. This gives the protein CSASPGAGYTF.

V and J are TRBV19 and TRBJ2-7; tentatively, D is TRBD2 (5 bases). The germline CDR1 and CDR2 sequences are LNHDA and SQIVND (reference sequence). V lost 6 bases, J lost 3 bases, and 15 bases lay in between. The CDR3 is 14 amino acids. This CDR3 reads CASSRHLEGYEQYF. As DNA, the CDR3 is TGTGCCAGTAGCCGGCACCTAGAGGGCTACGAGCAGTACTTC.

This clone was detected once. V gene TRBV4-3 combines with J gene TRBJ2-5; a weak D match, TRBD2 (6 bases). CDR1 LGHNA and CDR2 YSLEER come from the germline V gene. V dropped 0 bases and J dropped 5 bases, with 16 bases sitting between them. The CDR3 spans 16 residues. The CDR3 nucleotides are TGCGCCAGCAGCCAAGAGTTAGGAACGGGAGCCGAGACCCAGTACTTC. It codes for CASSQELGTGAETQYF.

The chain has TRBV18 and TRBJ1-3; unclear D gene. With 8 bases removed from V and 4 bases from J, the gap between germline ends came to 9 bases. Germline CDR1 is KGHSH and CDR2 is LQKENI. The CDR3 contains 12 residues. The chain's CDR3 is CASRLEGNTIYF. The CDR3 bases are TGTGCCAGCCGCCTTGAGGGAAACACCATATATTTT. Supplemented by reference TRBV18 and TRBJ1-3, the full variable domain reads NAGVMQNPRHLVRRRGQEARLRCSPMKGHSHVYWYRQLPEEGLKFMVYLQKENIIDESGMPKERFSAEFPKEGPSILRIQQVVRGDSAAYFCASRLEGNTIYFGEGSWLTVV.

This clone was counted only a few times. The chain is built from TRBV4-3 and TRBJ2-1, with D perhaps matching TRBD1 (5 bases). Looked up from germline, CDR1 is LGHNA and CDR2 is YSLEER. CDR3 length: 14 residues. V lost 0 bases to trimming and J lost 12 bases, with 15 bases between them. CDR3 amino acids: CASSQDVGAGVQFF. CDR3 in DNA: TGCGCCAGCAGCCAAGATGTAGGGGCAGGCGTGCAGTTCTTC.

V gene TRBV7-2 combines with J gene TRBJ2-4, with TRBD1 as a possible D gene (5 bases). The CDR3 covers 14 residues. The germline gives CDR1 SGHTA, CDR2 FQGNSA. Trimming took 5 bases from V and 3 from J, leaving 11 bases between them. In DNA form, the CDR3 reads TGTGCCAGCAGCCCCAGGGTGGGCAAAAACATTCAGTACTTC. This sequence encodes CASSPRVGKNIQYF.

The chain joins TRBV27 to TRBJ1-5; 10 bases are shared with TRBD1. Germline V gene lookup returns CDR1 MNHEY and CDR2 SMNVEV (reference sequence). The CDR3 has 14 residues. Trimming at V came to 5 bases and at J to 6 bases, leaving 4 bases not matched to a gene. CDR3 region: CASSRTGGGQPQHF. The DNA for the CDR3 is TGTGCCAGCAGTAGGACAGGGGGAGGTCAGCCCCAGCATTTT.

This chain uses TRBV30 with TRBJ2-2; 10 bases map to TRBD2. V lost 0 bases, J lost 6 bases, and 1 base stayed unmatched. The CDR3 consists of 14 residues. Germline lookup yields CDR1 GTSNPN and CDR2 SVGIG (reference sequence). CDR3 nucleotide sequence: TGTGCCTGGAGTGTAGCGGGAGGGTCCGGGGAGCTGTTTTTT. It translates to CAWSVAGGSGELFF.

The rearrangement links TRBV6-2 or TRBV6-3 to TRBJ2-4; 9 bases are shared with TRBD1. V was pared by 5 bases and J by 8 bases, with 10 bases of the junction left unmatched. The germline V gene has CDR1 MNHEY and CDR2 SVGEGT. The CDR3 sequence is 15 residues long. The CDR3 DNA is TGTGCCAGCAGTCCAGGGACAGGGCTTCTGTACATTCAGTACTTC. Translated, it gives CASSPGTGLLYIQYF.